The T cell receptor beta chain described here comes from a study of technical replicates of blood from several donors. The protocol was immunoSEQ multiplex PCR, while the TCRdb copy is restricted to in-frame clones and leaves out a portion. There are tens of thousands of clones in the sample; 94% occur only once, and roughly 0.26% lies in the top ten. CDR3 length: 17 amino acids. The germline V gene encodes CDR1 SEHNR and CDR2 FQNEAQ (reference sequence). V lost 2 bases, J lost 5 bases, and 7 bases stayed unmatched. The TCR was taken from a human donor in good health. V usage is TRBV7-9 and J usage is TRBJ1-4; the match to TRBD1 covers 11 bases. The material sequenced was T cells isolated from PBMCs. CDR3 DNA sequence: TGTGCCAGCAGCTTACAGGACAGGGGGCTCCTAAATGAAAAACTGTTTTTT. Amino acids: CASSLQDRGLLNEKLFF.